This record concerns one T cell receptor beta chain sequence. The data originate from a study of blood T cell repertoires in COVID-19. About the research overall: COVID-19 samples from acute and convalescent phases originated in the United States, Italy and Spain. T cells, B-cell-depleted T cells, or PBMCs provided the cDNA or gDNA that served as material.

Seattle-derived patients entered the study during active infection and were followed longitudinally. In the authors' methods: Reference gene primer amplification yielded estimated nucleated cell counts. Libraries were prepared by immunoSEQ multiplex PCR; TCRdb keeps only in-frame clonotypes and omits some of them. The V and J calls and clone size come from that table; D and trimming were worked out from the DNA. The sample carries just over 300,000 clones, approximately 89% recorded once. The source of this sequence is a woman aged 25 to 39 with COVID-19, enrolled during active disease. What was sequenced was peripheral blood.

CDR3 region: CASSFSRGSSYEQYF. Written as DNA, the CDR3 is TGCGCCAGCAGCTTCTCCAGGGGGTCGTCCTACGAGCAGTACTTC. The rearrangement uses TRBV5-1 and TRBJ2-7; 7 bases fit TRBD1. After removal of 2 bases from V and 1 base from J, the junction contained 6 bases not matched to a gene. The germline gives CDR1 SGHRS, CDR2 YFSETQ. This CDR3 is 15 amino acids long.